The entry that follows covers one TCR beta chain sequence. This sample is drawn from a study of PD-1 blockade in classical Hodgkin lymphoma. TCRdb keeps only in-frame clones here, not all; method: immunoSEQ multiplex PCR. The sample records roughly 70,000 clones, roughly 93% being singletons. Time point in this sample: newly diagnosed, previously untreated cHL patient sample. The V gene's germline CDR1 is MDHEN and CDR2 SYDVKM. The V and J ends lost 4 bases and 4 bases, in that order; junction bases with no gene match: 14. The CDR3 runs to 17 residues. The sequence came from a human donor with classical Hodgkin lymphoma. Sample: peripheral blood mononuclear cells (PBMCs). The chain couples TRBV28 to TRBJ2-5; 8 positions match TRBD1. The DNA of the CDR3 is TGTGCCAGCAGTTCATACCGCACAGGGGGAGTTCGAGAGACCCAGTACTTC. This codes for CASSSYRTGGVRETQYF.